This TCR gamma chain was identified during a study of γδ T cells in repeated Plasmodium falciparum infection. This clone showed up just a few times. TCRdb's protein, taken from a much larger clone, differs from this DNA's translation at residue 6, likely owing to a read error; the protein displayed comes from the DNA. Sequencing covered both gamma and delta TCR chains per sample. TCRdb re-processed the multiplex PCR reads using CATT. Among some 14,000 gamma-chain clones listed, under 2% were seen once. Sequenced: gamma-delta T cells from blood. The sequence was obtained from a pool of human donors (malaria-infected and uninfected, not separated).

Here the CDR3 reads CATWDKPFDKKLF. The CDR3 DNA sequence: TGTGCCACCTGGGACAAGCCTTTCGATAAGAAACTCTTT. The chain links TRGV5 to TRGJ1 or TRGJ2. CDR1 is VINAFY, CDR2 YDVSNSKD, per germline. The CDR3 is 13 residues long. V was clipped by 2 bases and J by 8 bases; unmatched bases: 9.